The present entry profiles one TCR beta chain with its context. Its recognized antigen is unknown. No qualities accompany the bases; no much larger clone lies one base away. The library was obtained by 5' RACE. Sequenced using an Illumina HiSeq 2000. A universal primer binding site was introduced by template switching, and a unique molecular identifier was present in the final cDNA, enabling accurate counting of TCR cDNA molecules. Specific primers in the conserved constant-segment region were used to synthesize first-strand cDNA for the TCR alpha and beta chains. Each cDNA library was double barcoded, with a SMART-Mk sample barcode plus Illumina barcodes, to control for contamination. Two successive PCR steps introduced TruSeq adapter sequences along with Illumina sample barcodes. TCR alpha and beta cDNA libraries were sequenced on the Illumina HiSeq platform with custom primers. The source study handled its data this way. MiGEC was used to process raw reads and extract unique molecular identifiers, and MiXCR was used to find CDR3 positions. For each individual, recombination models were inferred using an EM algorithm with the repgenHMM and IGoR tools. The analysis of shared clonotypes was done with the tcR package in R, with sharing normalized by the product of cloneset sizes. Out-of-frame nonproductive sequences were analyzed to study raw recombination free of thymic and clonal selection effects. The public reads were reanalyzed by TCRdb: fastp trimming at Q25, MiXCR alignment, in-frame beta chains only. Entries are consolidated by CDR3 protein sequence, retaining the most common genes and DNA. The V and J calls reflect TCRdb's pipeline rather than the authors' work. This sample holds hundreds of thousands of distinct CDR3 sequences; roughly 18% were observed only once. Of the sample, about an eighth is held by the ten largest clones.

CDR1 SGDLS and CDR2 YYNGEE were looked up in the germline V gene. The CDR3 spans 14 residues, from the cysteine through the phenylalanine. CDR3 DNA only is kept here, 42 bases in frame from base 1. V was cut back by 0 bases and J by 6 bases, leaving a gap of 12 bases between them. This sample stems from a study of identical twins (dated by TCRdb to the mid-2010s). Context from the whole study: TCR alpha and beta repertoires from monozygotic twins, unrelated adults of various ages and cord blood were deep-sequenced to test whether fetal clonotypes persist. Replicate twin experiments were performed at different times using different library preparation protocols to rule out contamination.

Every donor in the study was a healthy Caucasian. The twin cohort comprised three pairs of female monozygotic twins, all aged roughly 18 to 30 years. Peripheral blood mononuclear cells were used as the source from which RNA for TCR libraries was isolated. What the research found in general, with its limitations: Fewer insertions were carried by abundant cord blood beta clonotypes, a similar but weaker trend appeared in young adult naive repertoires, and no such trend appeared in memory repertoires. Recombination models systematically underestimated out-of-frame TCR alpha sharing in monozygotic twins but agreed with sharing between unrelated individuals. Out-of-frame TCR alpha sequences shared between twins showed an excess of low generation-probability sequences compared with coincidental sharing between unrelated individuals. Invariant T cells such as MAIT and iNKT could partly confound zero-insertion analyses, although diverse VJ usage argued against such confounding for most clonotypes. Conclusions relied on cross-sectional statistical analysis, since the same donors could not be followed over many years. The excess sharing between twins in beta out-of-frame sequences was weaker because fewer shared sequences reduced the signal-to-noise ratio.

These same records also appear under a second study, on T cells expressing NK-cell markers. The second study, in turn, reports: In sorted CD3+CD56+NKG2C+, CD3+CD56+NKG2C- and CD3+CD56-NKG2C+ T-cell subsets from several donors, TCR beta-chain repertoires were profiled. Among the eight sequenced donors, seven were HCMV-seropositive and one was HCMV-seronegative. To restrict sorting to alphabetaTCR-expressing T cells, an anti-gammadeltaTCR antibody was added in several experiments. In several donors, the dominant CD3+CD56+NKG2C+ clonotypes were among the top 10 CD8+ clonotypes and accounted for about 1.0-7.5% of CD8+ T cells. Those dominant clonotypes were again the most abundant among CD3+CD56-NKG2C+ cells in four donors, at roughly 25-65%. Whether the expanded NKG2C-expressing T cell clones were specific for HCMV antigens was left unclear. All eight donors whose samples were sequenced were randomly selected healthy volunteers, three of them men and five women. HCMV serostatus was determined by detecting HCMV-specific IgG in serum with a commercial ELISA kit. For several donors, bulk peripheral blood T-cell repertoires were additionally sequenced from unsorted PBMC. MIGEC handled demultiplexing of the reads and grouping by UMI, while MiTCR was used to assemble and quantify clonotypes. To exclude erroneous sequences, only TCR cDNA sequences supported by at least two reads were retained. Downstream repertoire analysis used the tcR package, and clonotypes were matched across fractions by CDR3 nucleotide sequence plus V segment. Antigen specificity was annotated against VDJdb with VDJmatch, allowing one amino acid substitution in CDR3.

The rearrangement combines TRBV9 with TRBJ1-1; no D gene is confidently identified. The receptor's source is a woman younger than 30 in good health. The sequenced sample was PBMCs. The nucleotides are TGTGCCAGCAGCGTAGGCGGAGGTTCTCCTGAAGCTTTCTTT. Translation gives CASSVGGGSPEAFF.